The 13 T cell receptor beta chains below all came from one sample that was sequenced in a study of cytomegalovirus exposure and HLA in healthy donors. The PCR contained 60 Vbeta and 13 Jbeta primers. Libraries were prepared by immunoSEQ multiplex PCR; TCRdb keeps only in-frame clonotypes and omits some of them. Among about 200,000 clones listed, 82% were seen once. The sample comprised PBMCs. The receptors originated from a woman in her forties or fifties in good health and CMV-seropositive.

The V and J genes are TRBV7-6 and TRBJ1-2; maybe TRBD1 (5 bases). Germline-derived CDR1 and CDR2 are SGHVS and FNYEAQ. With 5 bases removed from V and 7 bases from J, the gap between germline ends came to 17 bases. This CDR3 has 14 residues. DNA of the CDR3: TGTGCCAGCAGCAAATGGGGGGAAGGGTCTGGCTACACCTTC. Translating it yields CASSKWGEGSGYTF.

The chain has TRBV6-1 and TRBJ2-7; tentative D call: TRBD2 (5 bases). Germline CDR1 is MNHNS and CDR2 is SASEGT. The CDR3 runs 14 residues. V shed 3 bases and J shed 3 bases, with 12 bases lying between them. The CDR3 nucleotides read TGTGCCAGCAGTGACGCCGGGAATTACTACGAGCAGTACTTC. This gives the protein CASSDAGNYYEQYF.

This chain joins TRBV5-4 and TRBJ2-3; a weak D match, TRBD1 (5 bases). The CDR3 runs 14 residues. Looked up from germline, CDR1 is SGHNT and CDR2 is YYREEE (reference sequence). The V and J ends lost 4 bases and 2 bases respectively, with 11 bases between them. The CDR3 nucleotides are TGTGCCAGCAGCATGACAGCTAACACAGATACGCAGTATTTT. It specifies CASSMTANTDTQYF.

The chain employs TRBV15 and TRBJ2-6; 9 bases align to TRBD2. Germline V gene lookup returns CDR1 LNHNV and CDR2 YYDKDF (reference sequence). With V trimmed by 0 bases and J by 0 bases, 18 bases remained unmatched. The CDR3 has 23 amino acids. CDR3 sequence reads: CATSRDSQSVALSGSSGANVLTF. The CDR3 DNA sequence: TGTGCCACCAGCAGAGATTCCCAATCCGTCGCACTTAGCGGGAGCTCTGGGGCCAACGTCCTGACTTTC.

This clone was counted between two and nine times. This chain uses TRBV27 with TRBJ2-5; weak D call: TRBD2 (6 bases). The DNA matches TRBJ2-7 better at its end, which makes the J call doubtful. Germline V gives CDR1 MNHEY, CDR2 SMNVEV (reference sequence). This CDR3 has 14 amino acids. Written as DNA, the CDR3 is TGTGCCAGCAGTCCACCGAATCTAGCGAACGAGCAGTACTTC. Encoded protein: CASSPPNLANEQYF.

The J gene is TRBJ2-3, the V gene TRBV6-1, with 8 positions matching TRBD1. The CDR3 totals 14 residues. CDR1 and CDR2 from the germline V gene are MNHNS and SASEGT. V was pared by 4 bases and J by 4 bases, with 4 bases of the junction left unmatched. CDR3 protein: CASSGGQDADTQYF. CDR3 nucleotide sequence: TGTGCCAGCAGTGGGGGACAGGACGCAGATACGCAGTATTTT.

The CDR3 nucleotides read TGTGCCAGCAGGCGCACTAGCGGGAGCTCCTACGAGCAGTACTTC. This sequence encodes CASRRTSGSSYEQYF. The chain joins TRBV6-5 to TRBJ2-7; 11 nucleotides agree with TRBD2. The CDR3 consists of 15 residues. Germline V gives CDR1 MNHEY, CDR2 SVGAGI. V was pared by 6 bases and J by 0 bases, with 4 bases of the junction left unmatched.

This chain joins TRBV10-3 and TRBJ2-7; 8 bases align to TRBD2. Germline V gives CDR1 ENHRY, CDR2 SYGVKD. This CDR3 contains 14 residues. V gave up 4 bases and J gave up 2 bases; unmatched junction bases: 4. The CDR3 sequence is CAISVAGGTYEQYF. The CDR3 DNA is TGTGCCATCAGTGTCGCGGGGGGCACCTACGAGCAGTACTTC.

This clone turned up a few times. Other DNA sequences of this sample code for an identical CDR3. The chain uses TRBV10-2 and TRBJ2-1; D unclear. V was pared by 2 bases and J by 0 bases, with 5 bases between. The germline CDR1 and CDR2 sequences are WSHSY and SAAADI. This CDR3 has 14 residues. CDR3 sequence reads: CASSERGSYNEQFF. CDR3 bases: TGCGCCAGCAGTGAGCGAGGCTCCTACAATGAGCAGTTCTTC.

The rearrangement uses TRBV6-1 and TRBJ2-5; TRBD2 agrees at 11 bases. The CDR3 has 15 residues. The germline CDR1 and CDR2 sequences are MNHNS and SASEGT. V shed 4 bases, J shed 4 bases, and the junction held 5 bases outside the gene matches. The CDR3 is CASSGLAGISETQYF. Here the CDR3 DNA reads TGTGCCAGCAGTGGACTAGCGGGAATCTCAGAGACCCAGTACTTC.

The V and J genes are TRBV5-5 and TRBJ1-2; tentative D call: TRBD1 (5 bases). V lost 2 bases to trimming and J lost 8 bases, with 10 bases between them. Germline loops: CDR1 SGHKS, CDR2 YYEKEE (reference sequence). The CDR3 contains 12 residues. For the CDR3, the DNA is TGTGCCAGCAGCTTAAGGGGCCAGGGCTACACCTTC. Protein sequence: CASSLRGQGYTF.

This chain links TRBV5-1 with TRBJ2-5; maybe TRBD1 (6 bases). CDR1 and CDR2 (germline): SGHRS, YFSETQ. With 4 bases removed from V and 5 bases from J, the gap between germline ends came to 15 bases. This CDR3 spans 14 amino acids. CDR3 coding DNA: TGCGCCAGCAGCCTGGACAGCACACGGGAGACCCAGTACTTC. This encodes CASSLDSTRETQYF.

The J gene is TRBJ2-4, the V gene TRBV4-1; TRBD2 agrees at 7 bases. CDR1 and CDR2 (germline): MGHRA, YSYEKL. The ends lost 1 base at V and 12 bases at J; junction bases unmatched: 6. The CDR3 totals 13 residues. This CDR3 reads CASSQVGRGSQYF. CDR3 bases: TGCGCCAGCAGCCAAGTGGGGAGGGGCAGTCAGTACTTC.